The present T cell receptor beta chain was sequenced within a study of T-cell memory formation after mild COVID-19 (dated by TCRdb to the early 2020s). With respect to the entire study: TCR sequence clusters from the two donors were largely donor specific. In a couple of donors, T-cell clones that expanded and contracted after mild COVID-19 were tracked by sequencing TCRalpha and TCRbeta repertoires over time. Two young, previously healthy adult volunteers, one female and one male, were included in the cohort.

This clonotype has only one observation. Its antigen is unknown. Base qualities are not recorded, but no much larger clone differs from it by a single base. The CDR3 has 21 amino acids, counting the end cysteine and phenylalanine. The sequence is cut down to CDR3 DNA, 63 bases in frame from base 1. The germline V gene gives CDR1 as MGHDK and CDR2 as SYGVNS. V has 1 base trimmed and J has 7 bases trimmed; junction bases matching no gene number 17. Ficoll-Paque density gradient centrifugation was used to isolate PBMCs. Study-level results and caveats: Whether the second-wave clones peaking on day 37 were SARS-CoV-2 specific was not confirmed. Clones contracting from day 15 to 85 had balanced CD4/CD8 phenotypes, while a second wave expanding from day 15 to 37 was biased towards CD4+. Some responding clones were detected in pre-infection memory, suggesting pre-existing cross-reactive memory T cells joined the SARS-CoV-2 response. Only a couple of mild cases were covered by the study, and larger cohorts that include severe cases with pre-infection samples were considered necessary. Contracting CD4+ clones appeared mostly in the CM and EM memory subsets, whereas CD8+ clones were enriched in EMRA.

Sequenced on an Illumina NovaSeq 6000. TCRalpha and TCRbeta cDNA libraries were constructed by 5'RACE with constant-segment primers, with sample barcodes and unique molecular identifiers being introduced. RNA was extracted from every sample with Trizol reagent. The libraries were amplified in two PCR steps, and the second step added a second sample barcode and Illumina TruSeq adapters. Sequencing of libraries was performed on an Illumina NovaSeq with 2 x 150 bp paired-end reads. Turning to the authors' computational methods: Reads were demultiplexed and collapsed into UMI-guided consensus sequences with migec v1.2.7. Using mixcr v2.1.11, UMI consensuses were aligned to TRA and TRB V and J templates and then assembled into clonotypes. Expanded or contracted clonotypes were those called significant by both edgeR and NoisET, with noise models trained on biological replicates. For edgeR calls, a false discovery rate-adjusted p below 0.01 and a log2 fold-change threshold of 1 were applied. As an exploratory analysis of dynamics, max-normalized trajectories of the 1000 most abundant clonotypes were examined by PCA with hierarchical clustering. Each responding clone was given a CD4 or CD8 phenotype based on the CD4+ and CD8+ repertoires, which had been sequenced separately. The public reads were quality trimmed at Q25 with fastp and then assembled into clones with MiXCR by TCRdb, keeping productive beta chains. Entries are consolidated by CDR3 protein sequence, retaining the most common genes and DNA. For this entry, the V and J calls and clone size follow TCRdb and not the study's own pipeline. A total of about 350,000 distinct CDR3 sequences appear in this sample, around 28% of them only once. Jointly, the top ten make up approximately 13% of the sample.

The source material was PBMCs or a T cell subset sorted from them (not recorded which). The receptor was isolated from an adult woman who had mild COVID-19 (a few samples of this study predate the infection). The sample titles of this study are shuffled in the database, so cell type and time point are left out; the donor was told from shared clones. The V and J segments used are TRBV25-1 and TRBJ2-2, with 14 junctional bases fitting TRBD2. This receptor carries the CDR3 CASSEWAGTSGRDMGDGELFF. DNA sequence: TGTGCCAGCAGTGAATGGGCTGGGACTAGCGGGAGAGACATGGGTGACGGGGAGCTGTTTTTT.